The TCR beta chain described here comes from a study of cytomegalovirus exposure and HLA in healthy donors (dated by TCRdb to the late 2010s). About the full investigation: An earlier analysis of approximately 640 of the donors reported 250 to 350 Gb of sequence data and roughly 100 million unique TCR beta sequences from 150 million to 200 million T cells. An early release that covered about 600 HLA-typed donors contained around 300 gigabases of sequencing data and 75 million to 100 million unique TCR sequences. The genetic ancestry cluster associated with self-reported Caucasian donors included about 81% of the roughly 380 genotyped donors. The study aimed to test whether signatures of past pathogen exposure could be identified by cataloging public T cell receptors. The T cell repertoires of 550 to 850 subjects were profiled by immunosequencing and related to cytomegalovirus serostatus. Besides the first cohort of around 700 subjects, a separate validation cohort made up of 120 different subjects was used. High-throughput TCR immunosequencing, statistical association of individual TCRs with disease status, and machine learning were combined to predict cytomegalovirus infection status. A later analysis re-analyzed previously published TCR beta repertoires from roughly 630 donors and added high-resolution HLA genotyping to study TCR occurrence patterns. In the later analysis, no new phenotypic data were used to find candidate immune exposures; instead, reliance was placed on TCR beta sequences and their occurrence across donors. An earlier analysis of 450 to 750 of the donors used high-throughput TCR beta sequencing to judge whether each TCR beta V gene segment behaved as functional or pseudogenic. Donor age, sex, ethnicity and CMV serostatus were compiled alongside the repertoire data. Genome-wide SNP genotypes for about 55% of the 666 donors were used in a later genetic analysis, which treated that subset as a discovery cohort. All discovery cohort repertoires had been generated using a single sequencing platform. Both class I and class II loci were covered by HLA typing, at four-digit resolution. Typing coverage varied by locus: roughly 620-630 donors for A, B, C, DRB1 and DQB1; approximately 520 for DQA1; 606 for DPA1; around 450 for DPB1. Because of strong linkage in the cohort, 5 or 6 DR-DQ haplotypes were treated as single units for association and clustering. Among almost 400 genotyped donors of the cohort, an average of approximately 230,000 unique TCR beta nucleotide sequences were sequenced per donor, roughly 18% of them non-productive.

General conclusions and limits of the study: Most TCR sequences were observed very rarely across donors, whereas some public TCRs were present in many individuals. A later analysis associated 15,000 to 20,000 TCR beta sequences with specific HLA alleles at a false discovery rate of 0.05. HLA typing was unavailable for some donors at each locus, so association tests used only the typed subset. A later genetic analysis associated a missense DCLRE1C variant with V-gene and J-gene trimming of TCR beta chains, and an independent cohort replicated the association. A cluster of highly shared sequence variants was judged likely to represent a technical artifact of the sequencing pipeline. This cohort had only TCR beta chains sequenced, and the lack of alpha or paired-chain data limited which features could be detected. The authors suggested that the approach could potentially be generalized to other disease states and immunological phenotypes. A later analysis found that TCR association rates varied across HLA loci, with DRB1 alleles showing the most associated TCRs and HLA-C alleles the fewest. For the cohort, immune exposure information was limited to CMV serostatus. The 87-base-pair reads could not distinguish some IMGT-functional V segments, including TRBV6-2 and TRBV6-3, so those segments were excluded. In a later analysis, several top co-occurrence clusters were reported to appear linked to parvovirus B19, influenza, CMV and Epstein-Barr virus. Broadly in line with IMGT annotations, most TCR beta V segments showed up in productive rearrangements about 87% or about 30% of the time in an earlier analysis of approximately 600 of the donors. A further reported finding was that TCR beta sequences accurately predicted the HLA-A and HLA-B alleles for most subjects in the first cohort. In a later genetic analysis, fewer N-insertions in productive TCRs were reported among donors in an Asian-associated ancestry cluster than the roughly 640-donor mean. Presence/absence analyses assumed roughly uniform sequencing depth across donors, an assumption that may not hold. Because counts were too low, more than 15 rarely observed V segments, including chromosome 9 orphons, were excluded from the earlier analysis of 587 of the donors. Cytomegalovirus status was reported to be diagnosed by the classifier with high specificity and sensitivity in both the original and validation cohorts. In the study, about 150 TCR beta chains were listed as associated with cytomegalovirus. A later analysis found that most CMV-associated TCR beta chains appeared HLA-restricted, with HLA associations seemingly driven largely by CMV exposure. A few of the identified cytomegalovirus-associated TCR beta chains were confirmed in vitro to be specific for cytomegalovirus antigens. When HLA alleles, especially DR and DQ, strongly co-occurred, TCR associations were difficult to assign to individual alleles. Correlated functional status among segregating V segments might reflect linkage disequilibrium, but an unknown experimental factor could not be ruled out. In a later analysis, HLA-associated TCR beta chains showed more clonal expansion and lower generation probabilities than non-associated chains that were equally common.

In total, around 600 healthy bone marrow donors made up the cohort. At the time of sampling, every cohort member was nominally healthy, though immune exposures that went unrecorded were likely present. The donor tested CMV seropositive, placing the donor among the roughly 300 seropositive members of the cohort. A peripheral blood sample was provided by each donor, and peripheral blood mononuclear cells were used for TCR beta sequencing. Genomic DNA was extracted from the blood cell samples with the Qiagen DNeasy Blood Extraction Kit. Turning to this clone: What antigen it recognizes has not been identified. Nothing much larger sits one base from this clone, and base qualities are not available.

The CDR3 has 12 amino acids, counting the end cysteine and phenylalanine. This entry keeps only the CDR3 DNA: 36 bases, framed from base 1. Reading the germline V gene gives CDR1 SQVTM and CDR2 ANQGSEA. Trimming accounts for 0 bases at V and 6 bases at J, while the number of junction bases matched to no gene is 1. Preparation of the library involved the immunoSEQ multiplex PCR assay. The multiplex PCR relied on a mix of 60 forward primers for TCR Vbeta segments and 13 reverse primers for TCR Jbeta segments. The CDR3 region of rearranged TCR beta genes was amplified from genomic DNA by a multiplex PCR assay. On the Illumina HiSeq System, the amplified TCR beta libraries were sequenced as 87-base-pair reads. Per the original workflow: Across the 700 or so repertoires, a later analysis counted approximately 83 million unique TCR beta chains, 9.5 million to 12 million of which were shared by at least two donors. Raw reads were error-corrected and collapsed into unique sequences with a nearest-neighbor algorithm that merged closely related sequences to remove PCR and sequencing errors. V, D and J gene segments were assigned by aligning CDR3 sequences to IMGT reference sequences. For a sequence to be retained, at least a six-nucleotide match to both a V gene segment and a J gene segment was required. A rearrangement counted as productive if the CDR3 had no stop codons and remained in frame with V and J, and every other rearrangement counted as non-productive. Following IMGT convention, CDR3 was defined as the stretch from the second conserved V-encoded cysteine to the conserved J-encoded phenylalanine. In an earlier analysis of around 600 of the donors, sequences lacking an unambiguous match to a single V gene segment were excluded. An earlier analysis of about 590 of the donors classified V segments as functional when productive rearrangements were above 56.7% and as segregating when the standard deviation between donors was above 5%. A statistical classification framework was developed to diagnose cytomegalovirus status using the catalog of TCR beta chain sequences. A later analysis assigned V and J genes by comparing TCR nucleotide sequences with IMGT/GENE-DB human TR gene sequences. The TCRdist pipeline was used in a later analysis to assign CDR3 sequences and most-parsimonious VDJ recombination scenarios. In a later analysis, each TCR beta chain was defined by its CDR3 amino acid sequence together with its V-gene family, and reads without a unique V-gene family were excluded. As a way to deal with suspected cross-contamination and a sequencing artifact, a later analysis dropped 450 to 700 nucleotide sequences that were highly shared and had low generation probability. In a later analysis, a clonal expansion index was calculated for each public chain from normalized within-repertoire ranks of inferred template counts. In a later analysis, generation probabilities were computed using a VDJ recombination model fitted to out-of-frame rearrangements, and the results were checked against IGoR. In a later analysis, TCR-TCR, TCR-HLA and TCR-CMV co-occurrence was scored with hypergeometric tests, and a repertoire-size bias correction was applied to TCR pairs. False discovery rates were estimated in a later analysis by permuting HLA or CMV assignments 20 times. In a later analysis, co-occurring TCRs were grouped using DBSCAN, with TCRdist sequence similarity added in when clustering inside HLA-allele-positive subsets. Repertoires with fewer than 30,000 or more than 120,000 public chains were left out of co-occurrence clustering, as were four to six repertoires with anomalous nucleotide sharing. TCRdb obtained this table from immuneACCESS and retained in-frame rearrangements with V and J assigned. These tables miss some clones; where compared with another copy, unresolved V genes account for less than half of the shortfall, and the remainder is unexplained. V and J calls and clone size follow that table, whereas D and trimming were derived from the DNA. For this sample the table gives 150,000 to 200,000 clones, of which 68% were detected only once. The ten biggest clones cover 4.5% of the sample.

The chain joins TRBV29-1 to TRBJ1-1, and 7 junction bases match TRBD1. The TCR sequence derives from a woman aged 18 to 35 in good health and CMV-seropositive. The sequencing input was PBMCs. The sequence in DNA is TGCAGCGTTGAAGACACAGGGGCTGAAGCTTTCTTT. Its protein reads: CSVEDTGAEAFF.